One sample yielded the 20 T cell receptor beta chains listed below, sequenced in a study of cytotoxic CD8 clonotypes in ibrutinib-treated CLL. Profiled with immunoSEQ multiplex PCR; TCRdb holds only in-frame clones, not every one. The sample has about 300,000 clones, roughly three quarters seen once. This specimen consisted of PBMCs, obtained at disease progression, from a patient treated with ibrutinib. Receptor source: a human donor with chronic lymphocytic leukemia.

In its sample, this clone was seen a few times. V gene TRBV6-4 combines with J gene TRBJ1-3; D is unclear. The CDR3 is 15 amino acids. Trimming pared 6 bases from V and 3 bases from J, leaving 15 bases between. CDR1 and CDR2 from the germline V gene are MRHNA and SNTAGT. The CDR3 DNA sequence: TGTGCCAGCAGAGGACCATTTGTCTTTGGAAACACCATATATTTT. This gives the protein CASRGPFVFGNTIYF.

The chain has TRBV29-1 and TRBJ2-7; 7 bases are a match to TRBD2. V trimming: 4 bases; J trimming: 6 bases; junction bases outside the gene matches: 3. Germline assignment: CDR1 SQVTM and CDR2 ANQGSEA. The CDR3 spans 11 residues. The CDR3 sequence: CSVGGGAEQYF. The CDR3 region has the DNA TGCAGCGTTGGGGGAGGGGCCGAGCAGTACTTC.

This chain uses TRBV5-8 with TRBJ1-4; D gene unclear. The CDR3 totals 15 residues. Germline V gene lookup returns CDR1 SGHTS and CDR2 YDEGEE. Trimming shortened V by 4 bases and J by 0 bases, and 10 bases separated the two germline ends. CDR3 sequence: CASSTLEATNEKLFF. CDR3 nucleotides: TGTGCCAGCAGCACATTAGAGGCAACTAATGAAAAACTGTTTTTT.

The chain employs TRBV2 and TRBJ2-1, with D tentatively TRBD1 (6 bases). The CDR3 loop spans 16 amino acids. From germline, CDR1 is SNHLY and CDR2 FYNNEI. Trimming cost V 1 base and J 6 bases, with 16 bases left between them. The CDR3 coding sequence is TGTGCCAGCAGTGAAGGGGGAAGGGGGTCGGGCAATGAGCAGTTCTTC. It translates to CASSEGGRGSGNEQFF.

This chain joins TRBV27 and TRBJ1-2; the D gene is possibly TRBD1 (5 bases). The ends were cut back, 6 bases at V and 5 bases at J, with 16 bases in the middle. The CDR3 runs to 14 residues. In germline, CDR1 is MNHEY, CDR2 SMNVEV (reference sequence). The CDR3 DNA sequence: TGTGCCAGCAGCCAGGGTGGCGGGTTTTATGGCTACACCTTC. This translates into CASSQGGGFYGYTF.

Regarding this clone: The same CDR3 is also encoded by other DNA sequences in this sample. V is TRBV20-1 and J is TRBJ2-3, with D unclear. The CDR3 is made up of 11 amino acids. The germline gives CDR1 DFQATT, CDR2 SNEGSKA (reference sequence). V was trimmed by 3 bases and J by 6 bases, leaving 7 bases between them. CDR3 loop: CSASPGDTQYF. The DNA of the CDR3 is TGCAGTGCTAGTCCCGGGGATACGCAGTATTTT.

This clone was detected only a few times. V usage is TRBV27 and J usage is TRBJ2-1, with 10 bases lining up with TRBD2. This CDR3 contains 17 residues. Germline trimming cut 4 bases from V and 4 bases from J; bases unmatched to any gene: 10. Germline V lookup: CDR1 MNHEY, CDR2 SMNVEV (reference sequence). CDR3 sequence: CASSSTLGTSVYNEQFF. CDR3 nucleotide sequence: TGTGCCAGCAGTTCAACCCTTGGGACTAGCGTGTACAATGAGCAGTTCTTC.

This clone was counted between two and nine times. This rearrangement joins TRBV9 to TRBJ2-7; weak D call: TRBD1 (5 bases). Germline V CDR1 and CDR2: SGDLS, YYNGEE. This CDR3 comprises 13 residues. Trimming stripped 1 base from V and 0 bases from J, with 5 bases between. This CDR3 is CASSVTGSYEQYF. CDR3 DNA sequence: TGTGCCAGCAGCGTAACAGGCTCCTACGAGCAGTACTTC. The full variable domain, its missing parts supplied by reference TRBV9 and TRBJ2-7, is DSGVTQTPKHLITATGQRVTLRCSPRSGDLSVYWYQQSLDQGLQFLIQYYNGEERAKGNILERFSAQQFPDLHSELNLSSLELGDSALYFCASSVTGSYEQYFGPGTRLTVT.

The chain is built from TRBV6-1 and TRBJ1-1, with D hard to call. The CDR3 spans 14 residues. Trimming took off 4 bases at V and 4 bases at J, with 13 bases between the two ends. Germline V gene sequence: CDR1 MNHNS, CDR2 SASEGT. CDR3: CASSVRALGTEAFF. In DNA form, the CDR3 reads TGTGCCAGCAGTGTACGAGCCCTTGGCACTGAAGCTTTCTTT.

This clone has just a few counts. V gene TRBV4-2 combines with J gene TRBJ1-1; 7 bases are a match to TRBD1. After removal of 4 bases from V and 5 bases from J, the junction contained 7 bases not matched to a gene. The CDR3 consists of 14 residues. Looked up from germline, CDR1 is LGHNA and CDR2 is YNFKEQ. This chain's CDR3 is CASSRSGGYTEAFF. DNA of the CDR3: TGTGCCAGCAGCCGGTCAGGGGGTTATACTGAAGCTTTCTTT.

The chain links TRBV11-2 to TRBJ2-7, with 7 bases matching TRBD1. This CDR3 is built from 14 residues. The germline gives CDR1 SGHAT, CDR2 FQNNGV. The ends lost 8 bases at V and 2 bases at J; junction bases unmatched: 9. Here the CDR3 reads CASSWDRHPYEQYF. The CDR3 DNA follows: TGTGCCAGCTCGTGGGACAGACATCCCTACGAGCAGTACTTC.

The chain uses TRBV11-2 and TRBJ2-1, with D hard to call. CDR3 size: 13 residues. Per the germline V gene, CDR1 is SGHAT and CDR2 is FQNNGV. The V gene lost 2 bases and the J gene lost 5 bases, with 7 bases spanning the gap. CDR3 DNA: TGTGCCAGCAGCTTAACGACCCACAATGAGCAGTTCTTC. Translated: CASSLTTHNEQFF.

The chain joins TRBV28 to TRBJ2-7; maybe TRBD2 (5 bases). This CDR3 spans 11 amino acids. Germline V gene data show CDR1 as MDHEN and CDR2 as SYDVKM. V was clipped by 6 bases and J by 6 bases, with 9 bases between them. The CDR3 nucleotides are TGTGCCAGCAGGCGGGCAGCCGAGCAGTACTTC. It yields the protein CASRRAAEQYF.

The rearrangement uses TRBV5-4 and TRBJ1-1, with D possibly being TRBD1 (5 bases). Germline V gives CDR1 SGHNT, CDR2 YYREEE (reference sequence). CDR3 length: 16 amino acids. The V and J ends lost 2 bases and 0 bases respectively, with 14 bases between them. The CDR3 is CASSLGGARMNTEAFF. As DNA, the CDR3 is TGTGCCAGCAGCTTAGGAGGGGCGCGGATGAACACTGAAGCTTTCTTT. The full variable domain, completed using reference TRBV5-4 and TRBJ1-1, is ETGVTQSPTHLIKTRGQQVTLRCSSQSGHNTVSWYQQALGQGPQFIFQYYREEENGRGNFPPRFSGLQFPNYSSELNVNALELDDSALYLCASSLGGARMNTEAFFGQGTRLTVV.

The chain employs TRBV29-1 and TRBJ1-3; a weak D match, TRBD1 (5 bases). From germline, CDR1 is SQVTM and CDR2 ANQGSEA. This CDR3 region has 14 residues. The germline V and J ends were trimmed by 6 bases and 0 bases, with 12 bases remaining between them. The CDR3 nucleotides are TGCAGCGTCGCCGGACACTTCTCTGGAAACACCATATATTTT. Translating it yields CSVAGHFSGNTIYF. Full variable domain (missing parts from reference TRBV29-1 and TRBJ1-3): SAVISQKPSRDICQRGTSLTIQCQVDSQVTMMFWYRQQPGQSLTLIATANQGSEATYESGFVIDKFPISRPNLTFSTLTVSNMSPEDSSIYLCSVAGHFSGNTIYFGEGSWLTVV.

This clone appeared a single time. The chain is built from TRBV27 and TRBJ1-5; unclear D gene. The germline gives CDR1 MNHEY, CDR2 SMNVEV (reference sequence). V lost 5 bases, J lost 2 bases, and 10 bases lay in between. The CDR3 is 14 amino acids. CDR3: CASSPLTRNQPQHF. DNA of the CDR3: TGTGCCAGCAGTCCCTTAACACGCAATCAGCCCCAGCATTTT.

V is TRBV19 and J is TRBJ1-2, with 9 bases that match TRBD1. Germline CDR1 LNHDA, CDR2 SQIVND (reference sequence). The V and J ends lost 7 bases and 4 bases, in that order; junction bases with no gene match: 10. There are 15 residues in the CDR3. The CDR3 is CASISGTGGFYGYTF. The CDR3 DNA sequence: TGTGCCAGTATTTCCGGAACAGGGGGCTTCTATGGCTACACCTTC.

CDR3 DNA sequence: TGCGCCAGCAGCATACCGCTAGCGGGGGCCGGATCAGGGTACAATGAGCAGTTCTTC. Its translation is CASSIPLAGAGSGYNEQFF. The chain has TRBV5-1 and TRBJ2-1; 10 nucleotides line up with TRBD2. Germline V gene lookup returns CDR1 SGHRS and CDR2 YFSETQ. There are 19 residues in the CDR3. The junction had 17 bases not matched to a gene; V was cut back by 4 bases and J by 4 bases.

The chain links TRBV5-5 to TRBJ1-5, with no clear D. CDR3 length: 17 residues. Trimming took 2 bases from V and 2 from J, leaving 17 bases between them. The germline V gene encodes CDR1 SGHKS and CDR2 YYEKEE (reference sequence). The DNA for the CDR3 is TGTGCCAGCAGCTTAACCACAACAGCATGGGGCAATCAGCCCCAGCATTTT. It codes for CASSLTTTAWGNQPQHF.

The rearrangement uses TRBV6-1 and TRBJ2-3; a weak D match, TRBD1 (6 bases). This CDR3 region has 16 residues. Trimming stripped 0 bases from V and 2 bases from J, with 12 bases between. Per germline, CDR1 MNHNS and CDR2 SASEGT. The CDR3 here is CASSEAVWGPTDTQYF. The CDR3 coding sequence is TGTGCCAGCAGTGAAGCGGTTTGGGGGCCCACAGATACGCAGTATTTT.